A single sample gave rise to the 23 T cell receptor beta chains below, sequenced in a study of cytomegalovirus exposure and HLA in healthy donors. Vbeta (60) and Jbeta (13) primers were used in the PCR. Produced via immunoSEQ multiplex PCR; TCRdb's table is partial and in-frame only. Of over 100,000 clones listed, 75% to 90% are singletons. Source material: PBMCs. Receptors originate from a man under 40 in good health and CMV-seronegative.

This sequence joins TRBV6-5 and TRBJ1-2, with 7 positions matching TRBD1. This CDR3 is built from 13 residues. V shed 6 bases, J shed 5 bases, and the junction held 6 bases outside the gene matches. CDR1 and CDR2 from the germline V gene are MNHEY and SVGAGI. CDR3 loop: CASSTPGGYGYTF. Here the CDR3 DNA reads TGTGCCAGCAGCACCCCAGGGGGTTATGGCTACACCTTC.

The gene calls are TRBV5-5 and TRBJ1-4; a weak D match, TRBD1 (5 bases). Germline-derived CDR1 and CDR2 are SGHKS and YYEKEE (reference sequence). The CDR3 runs 13 residues. V lost 3 bases and J lost 8, with 11 bases in between. CDR3 in DNA: TGTGCCAGCAGCTCGGGACTCCGCGAAAAACTGTTTTTT. Translated, it gives CASSSGLREKLFF.

The chain's CDR3 is CASSLDTLTEAFF. The CDR3 DNA follows: TGTGCCAGCAGCTTAGATACATTGACTGAAGCTTTCTTT. The rearrangement links TRBV11-2 to TRBJ1-1; D is undetermined. The CDR3 consists of 13 residues. CDR1 and CDR2 from the germline V gene are SGHAT and FQNNGV. V was clipped by 0 bases and J by 5 bases, with 7 bases between them.

This clone was seen just once. V and J are TRBV10-2 and TRBJ1-1, with no clear D. This CDR3 region has 11 residues. Germline V gives CDR1 WSHSY, CDR2 SAAADI. V lost 0 bases, J lost 7 bases, and 3 bases lay in between. DNA of the CDR3: TGCGCCAGCAGTGAGTCCGGTGAAGCTTTCTTT. Residues: CASSESGEAFF.

The rearrangement joins TRBV6-5 to TRBJ1-1; a possible D gene is TRBD1 (5 bases). V was pared by 6 bases and J by 5 bases, with 16 bases between. CDR3 size: 14 residues. The germline CDR1 and CDR2 sequences are MNHEY and SVGAGI. The CDR3 loop reads CASSYGPTGTEAFF. CDR3 nucleotides: TGTGCCAGCAGCTACGGGCCCACAGGAACTGAAGCTTTCTTT.

This rearrangement joins TRBV18 to TRBJ2-7; 10 nucleotides match TRBD2. There are 15 residues in the CDR3. Losses at the gene ends were 3 bases for V and 6 bases for J; bases not matched to a gene: 8. Germline V CDR1 and CDR2: KGHSH, LQKENI. DNA for the CDR3: TGTGCCAGCTCACCCTCTCTAGCGGGGGTAGCCGAGCAGTACTTC. Its translation is CASSPSLAGVAEQYF.

The chain combines TRBV9 with TRBJ1-4, with a weak D call TRBD1 (5 bases). Trimming took 3 bases from V and 6 from J, leaving 18 bases between them. Germline values: CDR1 SGDLS, CDR2 YYNGEE. The CDR3 sequence is 16 residues long. The CDR3 nucleotides read TGTGCCAGCAGCGAGGGGCAGGCCCCGAGAGATGAAAAACTGTTTTTT. This encodes CASSEGQAPRDEKLFF.

This clone was seen only a few times. This rearrangement joins TRBV27 to TRBJ2-3; tentative D call: TRBD2 (6 bases). This CDR3 is 14 amino acids long. Trimming took 5 bases from V and 2 from J, leaving 11 bases between them. Germline loops: CDR1 MNHEY, CDR2 SMNVEV (reference sequence). The CDR3 here is CASSRLGPTDTQYF. The CDR3 DNA reads TGTGCCAGCAGTAGACTAGGTCCCACAGATACGCAGTATTTT.

The chain combines TRBV5-1 with TRBJ2-1, with a tentative D call TRBD2 (6 bases). Between the trimmed V and J ends, which lost 4 bases and 8 bases, there was a span of 19 bases. Germline-derived CDR1 and CDR2 are SGHRS and YFSETQ. This CDR3 region has 15 residues. The CDR3 sequence is CASSKTGSPGDEQFF. The CDR3, as DNA: TGCGCCAGCAGCAAAACCGGCTCGCCGGGGGATGAGCAGTTCTTC.

The rearrangement uses TRBV5-1 and TRBJ1-5, with D tentatively TRBD1 (6 bases). Trimming removed 1 base from V and 5 bases from J, with 10 bases in between. Per the germline V gene, CDR1 is SGHRS and CDR2 is YFSETQ. The CDR3 is 14 amino acids. The CDR3 bases are TGCGCCAGCAGCTTGACGACAGGCTATCAGCCCCAGCATTTT. Its translation: CASSLTTGYQPQHF.

The chain employs TRBV5-6 and TRBJ2-5; the match to TRBD2 covers 8 bases. The CDR3 spans 16 residues. Trimming took 2 bases from V and 4 from J; bases not matched to a gene: 10. CDR1 is SGHDT and CDR2 is YYEEEE in the germline V gene. The CDR3 nucleotides are TGTGCCAGCAGCTTATTATCGCGGGGGGCACGAGAGACCCAGTACTTC. It is translated as CASSLLSRGARETQYF.

The chain carries TRBV5-1 and TRBJ1-1; possible D gene TRBD1, 5 bases. V dropped 5 bases and J dropped 5 bases, with 22 bases sitting between them. CDR3 length: 16 residues. CDR1 and CDR2 (germline): SGHRS, YFSETQ. The CDR3 region is CASRRGGTDIFTEAFF. The DNA of the CDR3 is TGCGCCAGCAGGCGGGGGGGGACGGACATATTTACTGAAGCTTTCTTT.

This clone occurred once. V gene TRBV28 combines with J gene TRBJ2-6; D is perhaps TRBD2 (7 bases). Germline values: CDR1 MDHEN, CDR2 SYDVKM. The ends were cut back, 6 bases at V and 5 bases at J, with 14 bases in the middle. This CDR3 comprises 15 residues. CDR3 sequence reads: CASSSVGGRANVLTF. The CDR3 DNA follows: TGTGCCAGCAGCTCTGTGGGGGGGCGGGCCAACGTCCTGACTTTC.

This clone has only one observation. V and J are TRBV27 and TRBJ2-1; 8 positions match TRBD2. The CDR3 runs 16 residues. J lost 2 bases, V lost 3 bases, and 6 bases had no gene match. Per the germline V gene, CDR1 is MNHEY and CDR2 is SMNVEV (reference sequence). The DNA for the CDR3 is TGTGCCAGCAGTTTCCGGCGGGGGGCCACCTACAATGAGCAGTTCTTC. Its protein product is CASSFRRGATYNEQFF.

The chain combines TRBV27 with TRBJ2-6; 11 bases agree with TRBD2. The CDR3 contains 18 residues. Germline-derived CDR1 and CDR2 are MNHEY and SMNVEV (reference sequence). The V gene end was trimmed by 6 bases and the J gene end by 0 bases; junction bases not matched to a gene: 7. This chain's CDR3 is CASRRRTSGPSGANVLTF. The CDR3 bases are TGTGCCAGCAGACGACGGACTAGCGGGCCCTCTGGGGCCAACGTCCTGACTTTC.

The rearrangement joins TRBV27 to TRBJ2-7, with a possible D match to TRBD2 (7 bases). The V and J ends lost 4 bases and 7 bases respectively, with 17 bases between them. This CDR3 has 14 amino acids. Germline values: CDR1 MNHEY, CDR2 SMNVEV (reference sequence). The DNA of the CDR3 is TGTGCCAGCAGTTGGACTAGTGGGACACGGGAGCAGTACTTC. It yields the protein CASSWTSGTREQYF.

The chain joins TRBV29-1 to TRBJ1-5; D is perhaps TRBD1 (6 bases). This CDR3 has 13 amino acids. V gave up 4 bases and J gave up 5 bases, with 12 bases separating them. Germline assignment: CDR1 SQVTM and CDR2 ANQGSEA. The CDR3 DNA is TGCAGCGTTGCAGGGGTTGGGGATCAGCCCCAGCATTTT. It translates to CSVAGVGDQPQHF. Based on the CDR3 plus reference TRBV29-1 and TRBJ1-5, the full variable domain is SAVISQKPSRDICQRGTSLTIQCQVDSQVTMMFWYRQQPGQSLTLIATANQGSEATYESGFVIDKFPISRPNLTFSTLTVSNMSPEDSSIYLCSVAGVGDQPQHFGDGTRLSIL.

V gene TRBV7-9 combines with J gene TRBJ1-1; weak D call: TRBD1 (5 bases). The V gene lost 0 bases and the J gene lost 6 bases, with 8 bases spanning the gap. The germline CDR1 and CDR2 sequences are SEHNR and FQNEAQ (reference sequence). The CDR3 consists of 13 residues. The CDR3 region has the DNA TGTGCCAGCAGCTTAGCGGGGGGTCCTGAAGCTTTCTTT. Residues: CASSLAGGPEAFF.

The chain links TRBV7-2 to TRBJ1-4; 8 bases line up with TRBD1. This CDR3 is built from 14 residues. In germline, CDR1 is SGHTA, CDR2 FQGNSA. The V segment lost 5 bases and the J segment 5 bases; nucleotides outside the gene matches: 4. The CDR3 region is CASSPRQGNEKLFF. The CDR3 DNA reads TGTGCCAGCAGCCCTAGACAGGGGAATGAAAAACTGTTTTTT.

V is TRBV18 and J is TRBJ2-5; possible D gene TRBD2, 6 bases. The CDR3 extends over 12 amino acids. The germline gives CDR1 KGHSH, CDR2 LQKENI. Deletions cut 3 bases from V and 5 bases from J, with 7 bases between. CDR3 coding DNA: TGTGCCAGCTCACCGGAGGGGGAGACCCAGTACTTC. It encodes CASSPEGETQYF.

The gene calls are TRBV27 and TRBJ1-1; TRBD1 might be the D (5 bases). V lost 8 bases and J lost 0, with 16 bases in between. Germline V CDR1 and CDR2: MNHEY, SMNVEV (reference sequence). This CDR3 has 15 residues. The CDR3 region is CASGAGGLVNTEAFF. CDR3 nucleotides: TGTGCCAGCGGGGCGGGAGGCCTGGTGAACACTGAAGCTTTCTTT.

In nucleotides, the CDR3 is TGTGCCACCAGCTCCCGGGACAGGTGGGATGAAAAACTGTTTTTT. Its protein is CATSSRDRWDEKLFF. The chain uses TRBV15 and TRBJ1-4, with 8 bases matching TRBD1. The germline V gene has CDR1 LNHNV and CDR2 YYDKDF (reference sequence). Trimming took 5 bases from V and 6 from J; bases not matched to a gene: 8. CDR3 size: 15 residues.

This clone was counted a single time. The chain links TRBV19 to TRBJ1-2; a weak D match, TRBD1 (5 bases). CDR3 size: 14 residues. Germline V lookup: CDR1 LNHDA, CDR2 SQIVND (reference sequence). V gave up 3 bases and J gave up 6 bases, with 14 bases separating them. CDR3 nucleotides: TGTGCCAGTAGTATCTCCCAGGGATTACATGGCTACACCTTC. It encodes CASSISQGLHGYTF.